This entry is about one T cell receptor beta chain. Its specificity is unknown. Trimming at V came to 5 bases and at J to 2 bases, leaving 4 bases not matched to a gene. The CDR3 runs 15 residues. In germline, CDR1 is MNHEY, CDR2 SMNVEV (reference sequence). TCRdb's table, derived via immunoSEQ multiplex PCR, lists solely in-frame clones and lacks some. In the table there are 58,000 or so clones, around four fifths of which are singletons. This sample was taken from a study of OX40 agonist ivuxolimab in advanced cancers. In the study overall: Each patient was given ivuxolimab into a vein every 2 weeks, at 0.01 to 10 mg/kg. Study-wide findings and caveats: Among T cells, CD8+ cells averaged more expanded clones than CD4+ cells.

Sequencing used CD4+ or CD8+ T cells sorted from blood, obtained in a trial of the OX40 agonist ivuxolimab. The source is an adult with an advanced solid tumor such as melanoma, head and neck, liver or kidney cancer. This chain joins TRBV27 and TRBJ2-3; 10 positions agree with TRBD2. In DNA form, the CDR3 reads TGTGCCAGCAGTCGAGCGGGGGGGCTCACAGATACGCAGTATTTT. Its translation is CASSRAGGLTDTQYF.